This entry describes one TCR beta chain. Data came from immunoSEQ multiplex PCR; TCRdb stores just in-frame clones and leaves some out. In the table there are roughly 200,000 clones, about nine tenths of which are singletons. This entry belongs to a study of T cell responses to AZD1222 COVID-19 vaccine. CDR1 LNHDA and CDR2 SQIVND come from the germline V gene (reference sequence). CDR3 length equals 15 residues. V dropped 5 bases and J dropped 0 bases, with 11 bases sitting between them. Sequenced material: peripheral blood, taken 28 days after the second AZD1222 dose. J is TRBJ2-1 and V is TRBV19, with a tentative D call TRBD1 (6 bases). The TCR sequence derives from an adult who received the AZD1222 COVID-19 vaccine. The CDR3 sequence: CASSHQGSSYNEQFF. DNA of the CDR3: TGTGCCAGTAGTCACCAGGGGAGCTCCTACAATGAGCAGTTCTTC.